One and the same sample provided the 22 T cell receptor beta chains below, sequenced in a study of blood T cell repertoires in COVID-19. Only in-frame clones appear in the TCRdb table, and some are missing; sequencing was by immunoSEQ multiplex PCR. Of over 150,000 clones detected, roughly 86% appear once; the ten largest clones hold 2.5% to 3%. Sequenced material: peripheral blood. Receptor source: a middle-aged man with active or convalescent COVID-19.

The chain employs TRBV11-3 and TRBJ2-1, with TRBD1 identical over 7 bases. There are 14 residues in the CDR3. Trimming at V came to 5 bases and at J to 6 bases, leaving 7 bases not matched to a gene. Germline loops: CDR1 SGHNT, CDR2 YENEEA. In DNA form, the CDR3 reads TGTGCCAGCAGCAGACCCACAGGGGTCAATGAGCAGTTCTTC. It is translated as CASSRPTGVNEQFF. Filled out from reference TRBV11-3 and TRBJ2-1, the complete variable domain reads EAGVVQSPRYKIIEKKQPVAFWCNPISGHNTLYWYLQNLGQGPELLIRYENEEAVDDSQLPKDRFSAERLKGVDSTLKIQPAELGDSAVYLCASSRPTGVNEQFFGPGTRLTVL.

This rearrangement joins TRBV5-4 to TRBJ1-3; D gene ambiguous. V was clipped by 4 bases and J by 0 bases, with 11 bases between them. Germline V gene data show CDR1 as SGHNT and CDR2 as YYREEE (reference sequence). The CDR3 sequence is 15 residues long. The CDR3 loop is CASSKSQDSGNTIYF. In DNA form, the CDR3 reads TGTGCCAGCAGCAAAAGTCAGGACTCTGGAAACACCATATATTTT.

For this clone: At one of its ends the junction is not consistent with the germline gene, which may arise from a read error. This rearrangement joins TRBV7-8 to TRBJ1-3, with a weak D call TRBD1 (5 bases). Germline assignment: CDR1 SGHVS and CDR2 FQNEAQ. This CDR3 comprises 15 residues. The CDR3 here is CASSFGGLTHRTGIF. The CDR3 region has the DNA TGTGCCAGCAGCTTTGGGGGACTTACACACAGGACTGGGATTTTT. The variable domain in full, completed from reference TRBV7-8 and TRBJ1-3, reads GAGVSQSPRYKVAKRGQDVALRCDPISGHVSLFWYQQALGQGPEFLTYFQNEAQLDKSGLPSDRFFAERPEGSVSTLKIQRTQQEDSAVYLCASSFGGLTHRTGIFGEGSWLTVV.

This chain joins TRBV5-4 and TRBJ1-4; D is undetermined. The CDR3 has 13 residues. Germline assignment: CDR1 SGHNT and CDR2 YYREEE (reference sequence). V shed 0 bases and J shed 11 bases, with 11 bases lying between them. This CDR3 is CASSLEFSGKLFF. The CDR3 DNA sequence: TGTGCCAGCAGCTTGGAATTTTCGGGGAAACTGTTTTTT.

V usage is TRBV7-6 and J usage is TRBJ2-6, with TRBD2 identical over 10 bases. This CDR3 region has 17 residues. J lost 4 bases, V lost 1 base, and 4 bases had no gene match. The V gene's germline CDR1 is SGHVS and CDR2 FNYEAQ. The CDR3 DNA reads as TGTGCCAGCAGCTTAGTAGCGGGGGGACCCGGGGCCAACGTCCTGACTTTC. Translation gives CASSLVAGGPGANVLTF. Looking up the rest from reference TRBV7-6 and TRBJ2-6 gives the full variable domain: GAGVSQSPRYKVTKRGQDVALRCDPISGHVSLYWYRQALGQGPEFLTYFNYEAQQDKSGLPNDRFSAERPEGSISTLTIQRTEQRDSAMYRCASSLVAGGPGANVLTFGAGSRLTVL.

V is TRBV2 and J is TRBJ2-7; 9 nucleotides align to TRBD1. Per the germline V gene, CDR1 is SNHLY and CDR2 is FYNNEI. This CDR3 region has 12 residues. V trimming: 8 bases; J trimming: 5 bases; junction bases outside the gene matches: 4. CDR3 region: CASGTGINEQYF. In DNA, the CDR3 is TGTGCCAGCGGGACAGGGATAAACGAGCAGTACTTC.

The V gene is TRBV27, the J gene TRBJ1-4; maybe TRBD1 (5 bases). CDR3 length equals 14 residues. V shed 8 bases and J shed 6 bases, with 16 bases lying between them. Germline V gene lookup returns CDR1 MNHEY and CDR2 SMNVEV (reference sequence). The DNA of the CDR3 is TGTGCCAGCGCCAAAGGGGAGGTTTATGAAAAACTGTTTTTT. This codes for CASAKGEVYEKLFF.

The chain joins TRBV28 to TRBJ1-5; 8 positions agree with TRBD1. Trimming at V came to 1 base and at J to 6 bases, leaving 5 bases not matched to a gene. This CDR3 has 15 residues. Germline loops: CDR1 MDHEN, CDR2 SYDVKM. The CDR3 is CASSLFAGGGQPQHF. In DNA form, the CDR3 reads TGTGCCAGCAGTTTATTTGCAGGGGGCGGTCAGCCCCAGCATTTT.

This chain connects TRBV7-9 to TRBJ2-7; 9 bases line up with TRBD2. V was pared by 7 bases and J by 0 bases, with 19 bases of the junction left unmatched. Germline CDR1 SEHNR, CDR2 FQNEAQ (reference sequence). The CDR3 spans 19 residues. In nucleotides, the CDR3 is TGTGCCAGCACCCTCGGGCCAGCCTTAGCGGGGGCCGACTCCTACGAGCAGTACTTC. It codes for CASTLGPALAGADSYEQYF.

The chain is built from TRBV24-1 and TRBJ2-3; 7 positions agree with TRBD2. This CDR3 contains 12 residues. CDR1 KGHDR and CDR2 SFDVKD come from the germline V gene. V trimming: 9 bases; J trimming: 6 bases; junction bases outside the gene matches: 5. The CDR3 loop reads CATSGGEDTQYF. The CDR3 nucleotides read TGTGCCACCTCGGGGGGAGAGGATACGCAGTATTTT.

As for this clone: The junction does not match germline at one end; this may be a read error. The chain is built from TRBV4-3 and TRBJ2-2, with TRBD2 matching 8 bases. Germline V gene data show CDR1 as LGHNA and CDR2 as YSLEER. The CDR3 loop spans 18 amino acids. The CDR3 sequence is CARSREGSSGGHTGELFF. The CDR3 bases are TGCGCCCGCAGCCGGGAGGGGTCCAGCGGGGGACACACCGGGGAGCTGTTTTTT.

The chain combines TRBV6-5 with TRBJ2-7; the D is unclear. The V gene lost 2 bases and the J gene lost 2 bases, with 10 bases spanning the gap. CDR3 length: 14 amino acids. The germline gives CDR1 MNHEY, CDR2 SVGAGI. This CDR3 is CASSYDTSTYEQYF. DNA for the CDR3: TGTGCCAGCAGTTACGACACCTCCACCTACGAGCAGTACTTC.

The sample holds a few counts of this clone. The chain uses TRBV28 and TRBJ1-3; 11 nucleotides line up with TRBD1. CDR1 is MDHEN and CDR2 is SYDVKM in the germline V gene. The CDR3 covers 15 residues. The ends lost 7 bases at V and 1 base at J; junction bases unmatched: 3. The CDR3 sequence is CASKDRGPSGNTIYF. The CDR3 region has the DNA TGTGCCAGCAAGGACAGGGGGCCGTCTGGAAACACCATATATTTT.

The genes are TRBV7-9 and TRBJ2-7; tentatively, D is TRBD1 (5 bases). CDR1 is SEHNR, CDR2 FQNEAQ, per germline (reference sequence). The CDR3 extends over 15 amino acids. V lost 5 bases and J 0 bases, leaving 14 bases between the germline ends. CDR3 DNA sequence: TGTGCCAGCAGCAGGGGCCCTCTCAGCTCCTACGAGCAGTACTTC. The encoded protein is CASSRGPLSSYEQYF.

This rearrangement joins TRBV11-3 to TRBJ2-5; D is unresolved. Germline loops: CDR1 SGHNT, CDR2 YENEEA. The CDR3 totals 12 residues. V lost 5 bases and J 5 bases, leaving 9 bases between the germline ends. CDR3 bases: TGTGCCAGCAGCGGGCCCTATGAGACCCAGTACTTC. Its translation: CASSGPYETQYF.

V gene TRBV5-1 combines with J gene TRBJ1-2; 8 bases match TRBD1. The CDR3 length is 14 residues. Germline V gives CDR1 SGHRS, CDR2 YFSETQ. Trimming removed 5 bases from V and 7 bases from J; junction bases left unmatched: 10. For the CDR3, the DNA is TGCGCCAGCAGTATCCAGGACAGGGTGGGTGGCTACACCTTC. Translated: CASSIQDRVGGYTF.

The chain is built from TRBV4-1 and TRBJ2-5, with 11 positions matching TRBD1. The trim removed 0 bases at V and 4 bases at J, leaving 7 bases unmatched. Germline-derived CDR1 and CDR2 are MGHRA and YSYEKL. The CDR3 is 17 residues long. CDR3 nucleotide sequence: TGCGCCAGCAGCCAAGATCCCAGGACAGGGGGCAGAGAGACCCAGTACTTC. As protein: CASSQDPRTGGRETQYF.

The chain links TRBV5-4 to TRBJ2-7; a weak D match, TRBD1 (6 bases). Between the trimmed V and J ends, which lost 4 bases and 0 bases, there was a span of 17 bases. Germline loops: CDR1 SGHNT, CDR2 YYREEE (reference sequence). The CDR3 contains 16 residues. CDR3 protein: CASSPNSGQSSYEQYF. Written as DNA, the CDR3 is TGTGCCAGCAGCCCCAATTCAGGACAGAGCTCCTACGAGCAGTACTTC.

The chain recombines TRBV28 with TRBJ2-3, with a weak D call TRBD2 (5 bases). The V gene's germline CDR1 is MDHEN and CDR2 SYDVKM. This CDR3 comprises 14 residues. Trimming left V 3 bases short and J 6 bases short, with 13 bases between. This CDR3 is CASSFMGVGDTQYF. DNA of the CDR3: TGTGCCAGCAGTTTTATGGGAGTTGGGGATACGCAGTATTTT.

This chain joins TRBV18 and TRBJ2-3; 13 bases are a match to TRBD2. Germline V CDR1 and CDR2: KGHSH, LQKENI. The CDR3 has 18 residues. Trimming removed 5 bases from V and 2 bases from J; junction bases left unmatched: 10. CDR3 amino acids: CASSSRLAGGRSTDTQYF. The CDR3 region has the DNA TGTGCCAGCTCATCCCGACTAGCGGGGGGCAGATCCACAGATACGCAGTATTTT.

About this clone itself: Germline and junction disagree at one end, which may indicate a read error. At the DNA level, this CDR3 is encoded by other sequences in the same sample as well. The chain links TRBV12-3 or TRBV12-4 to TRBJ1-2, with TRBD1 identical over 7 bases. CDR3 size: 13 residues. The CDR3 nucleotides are TGTGCCAGCAGACGGACAGGCTCGTATGGCTATACCTTC. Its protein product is CASRRTGSYGYTF.

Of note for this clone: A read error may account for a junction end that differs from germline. CDR3 loop: CASSEFRPGQGYNF. Here the CDR3 DNA reads TGTGCCAGCAGTGAATTCCGGCCGGGACAGGGTTATAACTTC. V usage is TRBV6-1 and J usage is TRBJ2-7; 9 bases match TRBD1. Per germline, CDR1 MNHNS and CDR2 SASEGT. This CDR3 is built from 14 residues.